This T cell receptor (beta chain) was documented in a study of control samples from healthy donors and cancer patients. The repertoire was sequenced with immunoSEQ multiplex PCR; TCRdb's copy has only in-frame clones and lacks some. In the table there are about 130,000 clones, roughly 94% of which are singletons. This CDR3 contains 17 residues. J gave up 3 bases and V 5 bases, and 8 bases lay outside the gene matches. Germline V gives CDR1 SEHNR, CDR2 FQNEAQ (reference sequence). The chain uses TRBV7-9 and TRBJ2-1, with TRBD2 identical over 12 bases. The sequenced sample consisted of PBMCs. The TCR originated in a man aged 55 to 69 with colorectal cancer. The DNA for the CDR3 is TGTGCCAGCAGCCGATTCAGGACTAGCGGGGTCTACAATGAGCAGTTCTTC. Translating it yields CASSRFRTSGVYNEQFF.